A single sample is the source of the 19 T cell receptor beta chains below, sequenced in a study of blood T cell repertoires in COVID-19. Generated by immunoSEQ multiplex PCR, the TCRdb table keeps only in-frame clones and is missing some. Altogether about 94,000 clones are present, 80% to 85% being singletons, with the ten largest covering about 6.3%. The specimen was peripheral blood. Every receptor here comes from a man aged 55 to 70 with acute or convalescent COVID-19.

The chain has TRBV30 and TRBJ1-1; D remains unclear. The V gene lost 2 bases and the J gene lost 3 bases, with 7 bases spanning the gap. Per the germline V gene, CDR1 is GTSNPN and CDR2 is SVGIG (reference sequence). The CDR3 extends over 12 amino acids. CDR3 loop: CAWSSGDTEAFF. The CDR3 coding sequence is TGTGCCTGGAGTTCCGGTGACACTGAAGCTTTCTTT.

This sequence joins TRBV9 and TRBJ2-7, with 9 positions matching TRBD1. Germline CDR1 SGDLS, CDR2 YYNGEE. The CDR3 totals 16 residues. V shed 3 bases and J 2 bases; nucleotides not matched to a gene: 9. The CDR3 here is CASSARGDRDTYEQYF. CDR3 sequence (DNA): TGTGCCAGCAGCGCACGAGGGGACAGGGATACCTACGAGCAGTACTTC.

V and J are TRBV6-2 or TRBV6-3 and TRBJ1-2; D remains ambiguous. Germline V gives CDR1 MNHEY, CDR2 SVGEGT. V lost 2 bases, J lost 4 bases, and 11 bases lay in between. The CDR3 spans 14 residues. The CDR3 coding sequence is TGTGCCAGCAGTTACCCGCAGTCTAGCTATGGCTACACCTTC. Protein: CASSYPQSSYGYTF.

The gene calls are TRBV5-6 and TRBJ2-3, with 7 bases that match TRBD2. Trimming removed 1 base from V and 3 bases from J; junction bases left unmatched: 11. Germline V lookup: CDR1 SGHDT, CDR2 YYEEEE. The CDR3 is made up of 17 amino acids. The CDR3 here is CASSLSVAGQETDTQYF. The CDR3 nucleotides are TGTGCCAGCAGCTTGTCGGTAGCGGGCCAGGAAACAGATACGCAGTATTTT.

The V gene is TRBV28, the J gene TRBJ1-2; tentatively, D is TRBD1 (6 bases). Per the germline V gene, CDR1 is MDHEN and CDR2 is SYDVKM. This CDR3 region has 15 residues. V shed 5 bases and J shed 4 bases, with 17 bases lying between them. CDR3 nucleotides: TGTGCCAGCAGTCCCTGGGGGGGGCGGGCCTATGGCTACACCTTC. Its protein product is CASSPWGGRAYGYTF.

This sequence joins TRBV6-5 and TRBJ1-2; maybe TRBD1 (5 bases). CDR1 and CDR2 (germline): MNHEY, SVGAGI. V was clipped by 7 bases and J by 7 bases, with 16 bases between them. The CDR3 is 13 amino acids. In DNA form, the CDR3 reads TGTGCCAGCAAGCAGACAGAGGCAGGTGGCTACACCTTC. Encoded protein: CASKQTEAGGYTF.

V and J are TRBV9 and TRBJ2-7, with 8 bases lining up with TRBD2. The CDR3 extends over 15 amino acids. In germline, CDR1 is SGDLS, CDR2 YYNGEE. The junction had 5 bases not matched to a gene; V was cut back by 0 bases and J by 3 bases. Written as DNA, the CDR3 is TGTGCCAGCAGCGTAGGAGCGGGGGATCACTACGAGCAGTACTTC. Protein sequence: CASSVGAGDHYEQYF.

This chain joins TRBV7-2 and TRBJ2-1; no clear D. Trimming shortened V by 1 base and J by 8 bases, and 15 bases separated the two germline ends. This CDR3 spans 15 amino acids. Germline values: CDR1 SGHTA, CDR2 FQGNSA. The CDR3 DNA is TGTGCCAGCAGCTTAGGGCTAGGATCTAGTCATGAGCAGTTCTTC. Protein product: CASSLGLGSSHEQFF.

CDR3 in amino acids: CATSNDRGSTEAFF. Here the CDR3 DNA reads TGTGCCACCAGCAATGACAGGGGGAGTACTGAAGCTTTCTTT. V is TRBV15 and J is TRBJ1-1; 9 bases are a match to TRBD1. J was trimmed by 5 bases and V by 4 bases; bases with no gene match: 5. The CDR3 spans 14 residues. Germline values: CDR1 LNHNV, CDR2 YYDKDF (reference sequence).

This clone was counted between two and nine times. This chain links TRBV7-2 with TRBJ1-6, with TRBD1 matching over 7 bases. Trimming cost V 5 bases and J 5 bases; bases outside gene matches: 6. Per germline, CDR1 SGHTA and CDR2 FQGNSA. The CDR3 loop spans 15 amino acids. CDR3 coding DNA: TGTGCCAGCAGCCTCGGGACAGCGAATAATTCACCCCTCCACTTT. It encodes CASSLGTANNSPLHF. Full variable domain (rest looked up from reference TRBV7-2 and TRBJ1-6): GAGVSQSPSNKVTEKGKDVELRCDPISGHTALYWYRQSLGQGLEFLIYFQGNSAPDKSGLPSDRFSAERTGGSVSTLTIQRTQQEDSAVYLCASSLGTANNSPLHFGNGTRLTVT.

The V and J genes are TRBV27 and TRBJ1-4; a weak D match, TRBD1 (6 bases). The V gene's germline CDR1 is MNHEY and CDR2 SMNVEV (reference sequence). The ends were cut back, 10 bases at V and 3 bases at J, with 18 bases in the middle. The CDR3 runs 15 residues. The CDR3 region has the DNA TGTGCCACCTCCGGAGCGGCAGGGGCTAATGAAAAACTGTTTTTT. Protein product: CATSGAAGANEKLFF.

This sequence joins TRBV28 and TRBJ2-6; a possible D gene is TRBD1 (6 bases). V gave up 2 bases and J gave up 2 bases, with 7 bases separating them. Germline lookup yields CDR1 MDHEN and CDR2 SYDVKM. This CDR3 is built from 15 residues. DNA for the CDR3: TGTGCCAGCAGTTTACAGGGGACTGGGGCCAACGTCCTGACTTTC. Protein sequence: CASSLQGTGANVLTF.

The V gene is TRBV14, the J gene TRBJ1-2, with D hard to call. The CDR3 spans 17 residues. Germline V CDR1 and CDR2: SGHDN, FVKESK. V was clipped by 1 base and J by 4 bases, with 19 bases between them. CDR3 sequence reads: CASSQAPGSRRSYGYTF. The CDR3 DNA reads TGTGCCAGCAGCCAAGCCCCGGGAAGTAGGAGAAGCTATGGCTACACCTTC.

This clone was recorded only once. The V call is TRBV11-2, the J call TRBJ1-1, with D maybe TRBD1 (5 bases). This CDR3 has 13 amino acids. From germline, CDR1 is SGHAT and CDR2 FQNNGV. Trimming cost V 1 base and J 7 bases, with 10 bases left between them. This CDR3 is CASSLGGGGEAFF. The DNA for the CDR3 is TGTGCCAGCAGCTTAGGGGGCGGGGGTGAAGCTTTCTTT.

This clone was seen just once. The chain links TRBV4-3 to TRBJ2-1, with D uncertain. Trimming took off 1 base at V and 4 bases at J, with 5 bases between the two ends. Germline values: CDR1 LGHNA, CDR2 YSLEER. The CDR3 contains 13 residues. In DNA, the CDR3 is TGCGCCAGCAGCCAAGGTGTATACAATGAGCAGTTCTTC. It yields the protein CASSQGVYNEQFF.

The chain is built from TRBV4-3 and TRBJ1-5; D uncertain. The CDR3 runs to 15 residues. The germline V gene has CDR1 LGHNA and CDR2 YSLEER. Trimming cost V 1 base and J 4 bases, with 11 bases left between them. The CDR3 here is CASSQVYSQNQPQHF. Written as DNA, the CDR3 is TGCGCCAGCAGCCAAGTCTACAGCCAAAATCAGCCCCAGCATTTT.

A word on this clone: The same CDR3 can be traced to other DNA sequences in this sample. The rearrangement uses TRBV6-5 and TRBJ1-3, with 7 bases aligning to TRBD1. Trimming at V came to 3 bases and at J to 2 bases, leaving 4 bases not matched to a gene. This CDR3 contains 15 residues. Germline V gives CDR1 MNHEY, CDR2 SVGAGI. CDR3 residues: CASSYSDRAGNTIYF. The CDR3 DNA reads TGTGCCAGCAGTTATTCCGACAGGGCTGGAAACACCATATATTTT.

CDR3 DNA sequence: TGCAGCGTTGAGGAGGGAGTTAACACTGAAGCTTTCTTT. Its translation: CSVEEGVNTEAFF. This sequence joins TRBV29-1 and TRBJ1-1; D not resolved. Trimming stripped 3 bases from V and 2 bases from J, with 10 bases between. Germline CDR1 reads SQVTM; CDR2 reads ANQGSEA. The CDR3 runs 13 residues.

This rearrangement joins TRBV10-3 to TRBJ1-5; D may be TRBD1 (6 bases). Germline CDR1 is ENHRY and CDR2 is SYGVKD. The CDR3 is 14 residues long. Trimming cost V 5 bases and J 6 bases, with 14 bases left between them. CDR3 region: CAISRGGAGQPQHF. For the CDR3, the DNA is TGTGCCATCAGTCGAGGGGGGGCAGGTCAGCCCCAGCATTTT.